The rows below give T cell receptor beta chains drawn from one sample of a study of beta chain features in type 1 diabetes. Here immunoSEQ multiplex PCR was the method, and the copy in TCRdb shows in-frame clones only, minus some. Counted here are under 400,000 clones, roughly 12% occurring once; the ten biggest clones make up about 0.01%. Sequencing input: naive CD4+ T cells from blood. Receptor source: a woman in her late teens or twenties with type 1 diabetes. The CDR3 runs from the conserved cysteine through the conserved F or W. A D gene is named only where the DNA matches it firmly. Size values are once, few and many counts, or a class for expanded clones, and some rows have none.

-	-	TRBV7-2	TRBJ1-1	TGTGCCAGCAGGCCCGACAGGCGTCACACTGAAGCTTTCTTT	CASRPDRRHTEAFF
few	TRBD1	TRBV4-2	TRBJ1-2	TGTGCCAGCAGCCCGGGACAGCCTGGCTATGGCTACACCTTC	CASSPGQPGYGYTF
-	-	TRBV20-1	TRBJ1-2	TGCAGTGCCCCTTCAGATGGCTACACCTTC	CSAPSDGYTF
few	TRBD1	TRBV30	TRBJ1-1	TGTGCCTGGACTCTACGGGGTGACAGGGGAACTGAAGCTTTCTTT	CAWTLRGDRGTEAFF
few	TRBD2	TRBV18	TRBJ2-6	TGTGCCAGCTCACCAGTGGGACTAGCGGGTATTCCTGGGGCCAACGTCCTGACTTTC	CASSPVGLAGIPGANVLTF
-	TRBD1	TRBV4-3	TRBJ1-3	TGCGCCAGCAGCCAACAACAGGGGTTCGGAAACACCATATATTTT	CASSQQQGFGNTIYF
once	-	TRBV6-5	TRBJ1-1	TGTGCCAGCAGTTACAGAGCGGGGATGAACACTGAAGCTTTCTTT	CASSYRAGMNTEAFF
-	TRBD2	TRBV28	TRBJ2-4	TGTGCCAGCAGTTTAGGTAGCGGGAGAAACATTCAGTACTTC	CASSLGSGRNIQYF
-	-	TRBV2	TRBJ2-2	TGTGCCAGCAATGGACAGATCACCGGGGAGCTGTTTTTT	CASNGQITGELFF
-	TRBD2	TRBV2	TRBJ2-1	TGTGCCAGCCGACTAGCGGGGTGGAATGAGCAGTTCTTC	CASRLAGWNEQFF
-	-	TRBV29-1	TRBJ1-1	TGCAGCGTTGTGTCCCAATCGAACACTGAAGCTTTCTTT	CSVVSQSNTEAFF
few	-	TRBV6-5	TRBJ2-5	TGTGCCAGCAGATCGGGACTCCCGGGGACCCAGTACTTC	CASRSGLPGTQYF
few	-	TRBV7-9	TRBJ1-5	TGTGCCAGCAGCTTTACGGGGAGCAATCAGCCCCAGCATTTT	CASSFTGSNQPQHF
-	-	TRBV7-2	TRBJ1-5	TGTGCCAGCAGCTACCGTCAGGTCACACACGGTCAGCCCCAGCATTTT	CASSYRQVTHGQPQHF
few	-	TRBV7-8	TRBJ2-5	TGTGCCAGCAGCCCCCAACAGGGTCCAGAGACCCAGTACTTC	CASSPQQGPETQYF
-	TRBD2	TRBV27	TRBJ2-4	TGTGCCAGCAGTGGACTAGCGGGGAGTCCGGCTAAAAACATTCAGTACTTC	CASSGLAGSPAKNIQYF
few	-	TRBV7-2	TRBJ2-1	TGTGCCAGCAGCCCGACTGGTTCAAACAATGAGCAGTTCTTC	CASSPTGSNNEQFF
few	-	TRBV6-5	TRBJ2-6	TGTGCCAGCAGTTCACCCGGGGGGCGCGGGGCCAACGTCCTGACTTTC	CASSSPGGRGANVLTF
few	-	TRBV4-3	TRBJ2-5	TGCGCCAGCAGCCAAGTCCAGGGGACGCAAGGGACCCAGTACTTC	CASSQVQGTQGTQYF
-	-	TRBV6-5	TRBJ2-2	TGTGCCAGCAGTTTCCAGCCAGGGGACACCGGGGAGCTGTTTTTT	CASSFQPGDTGELFF
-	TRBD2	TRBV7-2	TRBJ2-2	TGTGCCAGCAGCTGGCGGATCGTAGCGGGAGTCACCGGGGAGCTGTTTTTT	CASSWRIVAGVTGELFF
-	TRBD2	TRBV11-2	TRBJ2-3	TGTGCCAGCAGCTTAGTCGGGGGGGCCACAGATACGCAGTATTTT	CASSLVGGATDTQYF